This TCR beta chain emerged from a study of T-cell memory formation after mild COVID-19. Germline V gene lookup returns CDR1 MNHNY and CDR2 SVGAGI (reference sequence). The J segment lost 5 bases and the V segment lost 6 bases, leaving 10 bases of the junction unmatched. The CDR3 has 15 amino acids. TCRdb passed the 5' RACE reads through MiXCR, listing each CDR3 protein once. The sample lists approximately 190,000 distinct CDR3 sequences, around 17% occurring once. The chain recombines TRBV6-6 with TRBJ2-1, with 7 bases matching TRBD1. This sequence originates from an adult woman who had mild COVID-19 (a few samples of this study predate the infection). Cell type and time point are not known. Material for sequencing was PBMCs or a T cell subset sorted from them (not recorded which). The CDR3 protein is CASSPRTGLNNEQFF. In DNA, the CDR3 is TGTGCCAGCAGCCCTAGGACAGGATTGAACAATGAGCAGTTCTTC.